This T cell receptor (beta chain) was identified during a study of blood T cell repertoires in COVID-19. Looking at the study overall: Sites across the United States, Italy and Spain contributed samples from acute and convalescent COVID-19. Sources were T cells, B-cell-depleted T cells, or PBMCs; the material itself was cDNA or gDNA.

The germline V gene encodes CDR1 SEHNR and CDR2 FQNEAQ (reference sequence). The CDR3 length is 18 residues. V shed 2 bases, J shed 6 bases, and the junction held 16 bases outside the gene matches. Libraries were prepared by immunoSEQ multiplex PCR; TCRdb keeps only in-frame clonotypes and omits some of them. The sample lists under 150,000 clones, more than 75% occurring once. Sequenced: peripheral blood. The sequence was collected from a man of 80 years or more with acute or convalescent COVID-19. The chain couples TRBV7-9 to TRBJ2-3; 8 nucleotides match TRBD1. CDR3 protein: CASSLSSPVQGARDTQYF. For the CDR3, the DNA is TGTGCCAGCAGCTTATCATCCCCGGTGCAGGGGGCTAGGGATACGCAGTATTTT.